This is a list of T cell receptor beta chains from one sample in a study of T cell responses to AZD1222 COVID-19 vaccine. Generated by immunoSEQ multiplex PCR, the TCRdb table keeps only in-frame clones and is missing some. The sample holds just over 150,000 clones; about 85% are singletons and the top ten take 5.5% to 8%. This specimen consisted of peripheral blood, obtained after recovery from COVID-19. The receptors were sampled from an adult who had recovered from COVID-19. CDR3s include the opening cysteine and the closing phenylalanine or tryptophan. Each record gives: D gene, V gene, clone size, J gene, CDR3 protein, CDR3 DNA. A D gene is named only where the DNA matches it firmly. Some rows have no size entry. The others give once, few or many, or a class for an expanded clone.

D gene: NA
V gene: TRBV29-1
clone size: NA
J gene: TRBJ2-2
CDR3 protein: CSVVPEGGGQRENTGELFF
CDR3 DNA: TGCAGCGTTGTGCCGGAAGGAGGGGGCCAGCGGGAGAACACCGGGGAGCTGTTTTTT

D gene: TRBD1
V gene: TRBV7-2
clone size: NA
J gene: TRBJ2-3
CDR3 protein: CASSFMGQSTDTQYF
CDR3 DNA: TGTGCCAGCAGCTTTATGGGACAGAGCACAGATACGCAGTATTTT

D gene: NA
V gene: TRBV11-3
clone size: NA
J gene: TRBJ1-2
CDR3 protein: CASSTGRTYGYTF
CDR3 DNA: TGTGCCAGCAGTACGGGACGGACCTATGGCTACACCTTC

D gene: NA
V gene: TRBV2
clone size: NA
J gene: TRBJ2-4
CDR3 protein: CASSEELAKNIQYF
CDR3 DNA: TGTGCCAGCAGTGAAGAGTTAGCCAAAAACATTCAGTACTTC

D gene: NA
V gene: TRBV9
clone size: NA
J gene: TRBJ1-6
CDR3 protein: CASSVEGRDSPLHF
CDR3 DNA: TGTGCCAGCAGCGTAGAGGGGCGGGATTCACCCCTCCACTTT

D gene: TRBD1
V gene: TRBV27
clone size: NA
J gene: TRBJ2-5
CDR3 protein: CASRGTGRQETQYF
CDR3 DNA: TGTGCCAGCCGGGGGACAGGTCGCCAAGAGACCCAGTACTTC

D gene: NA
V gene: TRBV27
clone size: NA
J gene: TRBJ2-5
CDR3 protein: CASSALAGATQETQYF
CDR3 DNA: TGTGCCAGCAGTGCATTAGCAGGGGCTACCCAAGAGACCCAGTACTTC

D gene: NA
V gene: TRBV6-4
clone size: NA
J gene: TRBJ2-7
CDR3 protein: CASSGRARGHEQYF
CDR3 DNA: TGTGCCAGCAGTGGACGGGCTCGGGGCCACGAGCAGTACTTC

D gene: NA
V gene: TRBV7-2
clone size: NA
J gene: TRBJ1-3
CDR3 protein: CASFPQGRLYGNTIYF
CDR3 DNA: TGTGCCAGCTTTCCCCAGGGCAGGTTATATGGAAACACCATATATTTT

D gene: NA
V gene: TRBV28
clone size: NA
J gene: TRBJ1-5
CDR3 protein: CASTTTEGGEPQHF
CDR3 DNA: TGTGCCAGCACCACAACGGAGGGCGGCGAGCCCCAGCATTTT

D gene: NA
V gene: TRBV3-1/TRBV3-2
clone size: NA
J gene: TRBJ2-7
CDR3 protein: CASSPVSSPNYEQYF
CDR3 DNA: TGTGCCAGCAGCCCCGTATCGTCCCCTAACTACGAGCAGTACTTC

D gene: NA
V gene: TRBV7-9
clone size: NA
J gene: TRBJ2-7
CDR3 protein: CASSSDLGRVSYEQYF
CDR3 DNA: TGTGCCAGCAGCTCAGATCTCGGCAGGGTATCCTACGAGCAGTACTTC

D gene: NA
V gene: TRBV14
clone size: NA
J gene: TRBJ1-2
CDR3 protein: CASSQVRGSYGYTF
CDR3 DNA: TGTGCCAGCAGCCAAGTTCGGGGGAGCTATGGCTACACCTTC

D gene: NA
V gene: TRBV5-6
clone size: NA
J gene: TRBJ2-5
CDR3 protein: CASSLRAAGQETQYF
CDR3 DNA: TGTGCCAGCAGCTTGAGGGCGGCGGGACAAGAGACCCAGTACTTC

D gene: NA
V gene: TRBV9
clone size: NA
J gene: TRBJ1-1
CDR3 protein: CASSPQTEGAFF
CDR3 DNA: TGTGCCAGCAGCCCCCAGACAGAGGGAGCTTTCTTT

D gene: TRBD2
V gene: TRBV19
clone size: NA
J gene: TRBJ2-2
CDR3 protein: CASSIGVGRDTGELFF
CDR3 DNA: TGTGCCAGTAGTATAGGAGTGGGGAGGGACACCGGGGAGCTGTTTTTT

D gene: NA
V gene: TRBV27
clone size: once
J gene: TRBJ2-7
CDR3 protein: CASSLLGFSYEQYF
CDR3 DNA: TGTGCCAGCAGTTTACTAGGGTTCTCCTACGAGCAGTACTTC

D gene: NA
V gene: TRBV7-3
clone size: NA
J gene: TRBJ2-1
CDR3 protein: CASSPPSLNEQFF
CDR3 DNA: TGTGCCAGCAGCCCCCCCTCGCTCAATGAGCAGTTCTTC

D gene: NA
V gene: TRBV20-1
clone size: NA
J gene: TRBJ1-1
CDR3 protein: CSVSAIYTEAFF
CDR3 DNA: TGCAGTGTTAGTGCTATATACACTGAAGCTTTCTTT

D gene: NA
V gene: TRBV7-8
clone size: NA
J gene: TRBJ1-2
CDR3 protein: CASSLGAAPNYGYTF
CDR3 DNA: TGTGCCAGCAGCTTAGGGGCAGCCCCTAACTATGGCTACACCTTC

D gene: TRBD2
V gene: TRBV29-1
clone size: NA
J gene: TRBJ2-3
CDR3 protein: CSVDKRGADTQYF
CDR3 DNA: TGCAGCGTTGATAAGCGGGGGGCTGATACGCAGTATTTT

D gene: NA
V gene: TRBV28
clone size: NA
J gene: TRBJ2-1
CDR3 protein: CASSSLAREGSYNEQFF
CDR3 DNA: TGTGCCAGCAGTTCCCTAGCGCGAGAGGGCTCCTACAATGAGCAGTTCTTC

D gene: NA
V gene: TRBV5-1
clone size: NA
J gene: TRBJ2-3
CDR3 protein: CASSFGPSTDTQYF
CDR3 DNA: TGCGCCAGCAGCTTCGGGCCCAGCACAGATACGCAGTATTTT

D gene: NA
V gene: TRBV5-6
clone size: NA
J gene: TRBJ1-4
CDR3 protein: CASSFPRGFQEKLFF
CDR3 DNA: TGTGCCAGCAGCTTCCCTCGAGGATTCCAAGAAAAACTGTTTTTT

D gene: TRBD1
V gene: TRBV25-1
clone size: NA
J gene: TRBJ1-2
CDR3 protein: CATWTGVNGYTF
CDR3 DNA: TGTGCCACCTGGACAGGGGTAAATGGCTACACCTTC

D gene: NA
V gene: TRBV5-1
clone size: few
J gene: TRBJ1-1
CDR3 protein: CASSMGGASAEAFF
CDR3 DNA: TGCGCCAGCAGCATGGGCGGGGCAAGCGCTGAAGCTTTCTTT

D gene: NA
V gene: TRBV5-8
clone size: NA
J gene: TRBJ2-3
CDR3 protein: CASRYGGGGRTDTQYF
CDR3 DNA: TGTGCCAGCAGGTACGGGGGCGGGGGCCGCACAGATACGCAGTATTTT

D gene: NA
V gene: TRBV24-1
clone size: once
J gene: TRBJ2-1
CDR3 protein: CATSDLNRNEQFF
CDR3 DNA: TGTGCCACCAGTGATTTAAACAGAAATGAGCAGTTCTTC

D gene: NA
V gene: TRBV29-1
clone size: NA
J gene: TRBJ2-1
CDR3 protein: CSVRISGEGAEFF
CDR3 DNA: TGCAGCGTCAGGATCTCAGGGGAGGGTGCAGAGTTCTTC

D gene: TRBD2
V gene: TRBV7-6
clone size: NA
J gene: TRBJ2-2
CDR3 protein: CASSLTFGTSGTGELFF
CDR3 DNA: TGTGCCAGCAGCTTAACATTCGGGACTAGCGGCACCGGGGAGCTGTTTTTT

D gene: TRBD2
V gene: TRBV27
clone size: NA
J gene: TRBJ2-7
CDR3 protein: CASSSRTIDLAGSYEQYF
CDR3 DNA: TGTGCCAGCAGTTCCCGAACAATCGACCTAGCGGGATCCTACGAGCAGTACTTC

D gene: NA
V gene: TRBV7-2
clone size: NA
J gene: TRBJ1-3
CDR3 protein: CASSLGADLRGNTIYF
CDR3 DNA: TGTGCCAGCAGCTTAGGGGCAGACTTGAGGGGAAACACCATATATTTT

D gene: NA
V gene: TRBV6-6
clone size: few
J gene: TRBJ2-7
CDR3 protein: CASMPGPGGEQYF
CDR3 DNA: TGTGCCAGCATGCCGGGACCAGGTGGCGAGCAGTACTTC

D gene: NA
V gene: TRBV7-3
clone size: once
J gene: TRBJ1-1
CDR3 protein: CASSYTPGDEAFF
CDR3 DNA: TGTGCCAGCAGTTATACCCCCGGGGATGAAGCTTTCTTT

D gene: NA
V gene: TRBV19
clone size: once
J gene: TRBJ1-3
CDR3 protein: CASSSRGGNTIYF
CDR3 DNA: TGTGCCAGTAGTTCCAGGGGCGGAAACACCATATATTTT

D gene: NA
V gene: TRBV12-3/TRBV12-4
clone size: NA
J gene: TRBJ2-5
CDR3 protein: CASSLTTRETQYF
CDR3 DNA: TGTGCCAGCAGTTTGACAACGAGGGAGACCCAGTACTTC

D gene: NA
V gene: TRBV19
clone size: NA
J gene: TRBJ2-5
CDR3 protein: CASSIGPGQETQYF
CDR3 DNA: TGTGCCAGTAGTATAGGTCCAGGTCAAGAGACCCAGTACTTC

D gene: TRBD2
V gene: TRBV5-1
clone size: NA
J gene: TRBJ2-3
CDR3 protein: CASSSGGSGDTQYF
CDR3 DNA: TGCGCCAGCAGCTCCGGGGGGAGTGGAGATACGCAGTATTTT

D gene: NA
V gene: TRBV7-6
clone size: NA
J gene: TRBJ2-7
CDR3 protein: CASSPRDASYEQYF
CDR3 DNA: TGTGCCAGCAGCCCCAGGGACGCCTCCTACGAGCAGTACTTC